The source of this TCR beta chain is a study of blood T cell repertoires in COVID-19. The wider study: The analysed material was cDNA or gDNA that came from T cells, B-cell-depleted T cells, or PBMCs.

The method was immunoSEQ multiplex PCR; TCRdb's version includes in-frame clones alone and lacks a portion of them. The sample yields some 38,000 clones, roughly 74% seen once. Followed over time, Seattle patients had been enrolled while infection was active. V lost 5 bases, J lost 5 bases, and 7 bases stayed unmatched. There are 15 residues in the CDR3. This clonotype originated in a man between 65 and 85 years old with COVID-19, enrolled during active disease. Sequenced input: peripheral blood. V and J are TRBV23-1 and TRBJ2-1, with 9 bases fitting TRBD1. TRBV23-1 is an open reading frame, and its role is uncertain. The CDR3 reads CASSVPGQGHNEQFF. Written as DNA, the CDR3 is TGCGCCAGCAGTGTACCGGGACAGGGACACAATGAGCAGTTCTTC.